This passage covers 32 T cell receptor beta chains from one sample sequenced in a study of regulatory T cells in long-lasting Graves disease. Noted time point: newly diagnosed GD, antithyroid drugs for less than 3 months. The authors made the TCR library using RNA they extracted from PBMCs. Sequencing libraries for TCR beta were prepared with iRepertoire HTBI primers and Arm-PCR of CDR3 regions. Via MiXCR, TCRdb re-called the multiplex PCR reads, giving one row per CDR3 protein. Of 400,000 to 450,000 distinct CDR3 sequences listed, about 16% are singletons. This sample was also put to use in a study of T cells in Graves' hyperthyroidism and ophthalmopathy.

This specimen consisted of peripheral blood mononuclear cells (PBMCs), obtained at new diagnosis, from a patient treated with antithyroid drugs. These receptors all stem from a woman aged 25 to 39 with Graves disease.

With respect to this clonotype: A read error is likely, as this CDR3 ends without the conserved phenylalanine or tryptophan. The J gene is TRBJ1-1, the V gene TRBV6-1, with 7 bases that match TRBD1. After removal of 7 bases from V and 0 bases from J, the junction contained 2 bases not matched to a gene. The CDR3 is 13 residues long. Germline values: CDR1 MNHNS, CDR2 SASEGT. Here the CDR3 reads CASKGQLNTEAFL. The CDR3 nucleotides are TGTGCCAGCAAGGGACAGCTGAACACTGAAGCTTTCCTT.

This clonotype was recorded many times. The chain couples TRBV3-1 to TRBJ2-7; D is possibly TRBD2 (6 bases). Germline values: CDR1 LGHDT, CDR2 YNNKEL (reference sequence). CDR3 length equals 16 residues. Deletions cut 0 bases from V and 5 bases from J, with 17 bases between. DNA of the CDR3: TGTGCCAGCAGCCAAGATGGTGGGACTCCTCCCGACGAGCAGTACTTC. Encoded protein: CASSQDGGTPPDEQYF.

This clonotype showed up many times. V usage is TRBV20-1 and J usage is TRBJ2-1; 14 bases match TRBD2. With V trimmed by 0 bases and J by 8 bases, 3 bases remained unmatched. The CDR3 length is 15 residues. CDR1 and CDR2 from the germline V gene are DFQATT and SNEGSKA (reference sequence). This CDR3 reads CSAREGTSGSYEQFF. CDR3 nucleotides: TGCAGTGCTAGAGAAGGGACTAGCGGGAGCTATGAGCAGTTCTTC.

This clonotype showed up just a few times. The rearrangement uses TRBV6-4 and TRBJ2-7; the D is unclear. This CDR3 is 15 amino acids long. V lost 3 bases, J lost 1 base, and 13 bases lay in between. Germline V gives CDR1 MRHNA, CDR2 SNTAGT. CDR3 protein: CASSEVANPSYEQYF. The DNA of the CDR3 is TGTGCCAGCAGTGAGGTGGCTAACCCGTCCTACGAGCAGTACTTC.

This clonotype was detected ten times or more. The gene calls are TRBV6-2 or TRBV6-3 and TRBJ2-1, with D possibly matching TRBD2 (6 bases). V lost 7 bases to trimming and J lost 5 bases, with 15 bases between them. CDR1 and CDR2 (germline): MNHEY, SVGEGT. This CDR3 region has 14 residues. The CDR3 sequence is CASKKGLQNNEQFF. The CDR3 DNA follows: TGTGCCAGCAAAAAAGGACTACAAAACAATGAGCAGTTCTTC.

This clonotype was detected many times. The rearrangement uses TRBV7-9 and TRBJ2-7; D not certain. Trimming left V 0 bases short and J 1 base short, with 7 bases between. Germline V gene data show CDR1 as SEHNR and CDR2 as FQNEAQ (reference sequence). The CDR3 length is 14 residues. The CDR3 sequence: CASSLARPSYEQYF. The CDR3 nucleotides read TGTGCCAGCAGCTTAGCCCGACCGTCCTACGAGCAGTACTTC.

This clonotype was observed a few times. The genes are TRBV7-8 and TRBJ2-1, with 12 bases identical to TRBD2. CDR3 length equals 17 residues. The J segment lost 6 bases and the V segment lost 5 bases, leaving 11 bases of the junction unmatched. In germline, CDR1 is SGHVS, CDR2 FQNEAQ. The CDR3 DNA is TGTGCCAGCAGCCCACCGCGTATGGGACTAGCGGGCAATGAGCAGTTCTTC. Protein product: CASSPPRMGLAGNEQFF.

This clonotype was recorded at least ten times. This chain joins TRBV18 and TRBJ1-5, with a possible D match to TRBD1 (5 bases). The CDR3 runs 15 residues. CDR1 and CDR2 (germline): KGHSH, LQKENI. Trimming took off 0 bases at V and 6 bases at J, with 12 bases between the two ends. The CDR3 sequence is CASSPPGQGGQPQHF. The CDR3 DNA reads as TGTGCCAGCTCACCACCGGGTCAGGGAGGTCAGCCCCAGCATTTT.

This clonotype was picked up many times. The chain is built from TRBV12-3 or TRBV12-4 and TRBJ2-1, with TRBD2 identical over 7 bases. This CDR3 has 15 residues. Trimming took 5 bases from V and 0 from J; bases not matched to a gene: 4. The CDR3 here is CASSPSGYSYNEQFF. In DNA, the CDR3 is TGTGCCAGCAGTCCTAGCGGTTACTCCTACAATGAGCAGTTCTTC.

This clonotype was found a few times. V is TRBV29-1 and J is TRBJ1-2; TRBD1 might be the D (5 bases). The CDR3 loop spans 11 amino acids. Looked up from germline, CDR1 is SQVTM and CDR2 is ANQGSEA. The CDR3 DNA reads as TGCAGTGGGGGAACCAACTATGGCTACACCTTC. Its protein is CSGGTNYGYTF.

This clonotype was counted at least ten times. The rearrangement uses TRBV7-9 and TRBJ2-1, with TRBD2 matching 10 bases. After removal of 4 bases from V and 2 bases from J, the junction contained 17 bases not matched to a gene. CDR1 SEHNR and CDR2 FQNEAQ come from the germline V gene (reference sequence). The CDR3 loop spans 20 amino acids. Written as DNA, the CDR3 is TGTGCCAGCAGCTATCGTGCCGGGACTAGCGTTTTACGAACCTACAATGAGCAGTTCTTC. It translates to CASSYRAGTSVLRTYNEQFF.

This chain uses TRBV19 with TRBJ2-3, with TRBD2 identical over 7 bases. This CDR3 has 17 residues. J lost 1 base, V lost 11 bases, and 18 bases had no gene match. The germline V gene encodes CDR1 LNHDA and CDR2 SQIVND (reference sequence). The CDR3 DNA follows: TGTGCCGCCGTGGGGCGGGAGCTCCTCCGGGGCACAGATACGCAGTATTTT. This encodes CAAVGRELLRGTDTQYF.

With respect to this clonotype: A read error may explain this, as a much larger clone is one base away. This chain joins TRBV27 and TRBJ2-4; either TRBD1 or TRBD2 may fit D (6 bases each). Trimming took 4 bases from V and 9 from J, leaving 22 bases between them. CDR3 length: 16 residues. Germline CDR1 and CDR2: MNHEY and SMNVEV (reference sequence). CDR3 nucleotides: TGTGCCAGCAGTTCAGACGTAGAGGGGGGATCAAGCATTCAGTACTTC. Protein product: CASSSDVEGGSSIQYF.

This clonotype was seen ten or more times. The chain couples TRBV27 to TRBJ2-2; maybe TRBD2 (6 bases). Per the germline V gene, CDR1 is MNHEY and CDR2 is SMNVEV (reference sequence). With 2 bases removed from V and 7 bases from J, the gap between germline ends came to 17 bases. CDR3 length equals 16 residues. As DNA, the CDR3 is TGTGCCAGCAGTTTAGGAGAGCGACCCGGGGGCGGGGAGCTGTTTTTT. Translating gives CASSLGERPGGGELFF.

In its sample, this clonotype was seen many times. V and J are TRBV6-5 and TRBJ1-1; D call uncertain. The length of the CDR3 is 14 residues. Germline lookup yields CDR1 MNHEY and CDR2 SVGAGI. The ends were cut back, 0 bases at V and 2 bases at J, with 7 bases in the middle. CDR3 amino acids: CASSYSNRNTEAFF. The CDR3 region has the DNA TGTGCCAGCAGTTACTCAAACAGAAACACTGAAGCTTTCTTT.

This clonotype occurred many times. The chain couples TRBV20-1 to TRBJ2-5, with 9 bases aligning to TRBD1. The germline gives CDR1 DFQATT, CDR2 SNEGSKA (reference sequence). Trimming removed 8 bases from V and 5 bases from J; junction bases left unmatched: 6. The length of the CDR3 is 12 residues. CDR3 nucleotides: TGCAGTCGTAACAGGGGGCGTGAGACCCAGTACTTC. It translates to CSRNRGRETQYF.

The chain links TRBV7-3 to TRBJ2-3; 13 positions agree with TRBD2. Per germline, CDR1 SGHTA and CDR2 FQGTGA. V lost 4 bases to trimming and J lost 4 bases; unmatched junction nucleotides: 5. The CDR3 has 16 amino acids. The CDR3, as DNA: TGTGCCAGCAGCTCAAGACTAGCGGGAGGCGCAGATACGCAGTATTTT. Residues: CASSSRLAGGADTQYF.

The sample holds many counts of this clonotype. The chain recombines TRBV28 with TRBJ2-7, with 9 nucleotides matching TRBD2. With 6 bases clipped from V and 5 bases from J, the junction kept 8 bases outside the gene matches. The germline V gene encodes CDR1 MDHEN and CDR2 SYDVKM. The CDR3 is 14 amino acids. The CDR3, as DNA: TGTGCCAGCAGCGAGAGTAGCGGGAGCCACGAGCAGTACTTC. This translates into CASSESSGSHEQYF.

This clonotype appeared many times. The chain uses TRBV12-5 and TRBJ2-1; tentatively, D is TRBD2 (5 bases). Germline assignment: CDR1 LGHNT and CDR2 FRNRAP. The V and J ends lost 1 base and 5 bases respectively, with 18 bases between them. The CDR3 sequence is 17 residues long. CDR3 in amino acids: CASGLAPLVGVNNEQFF. CDR3 nucleotide sequence: TGTGCTAGTGGTTTGGCCCCACTAGTGGGAGTTAACAATGAGCAGTTCTTC.

The V gene is TRBV19, the J gene TRBJ1-1; tentatively, D is TRBD1 (5 bases). Looked up from germline, CDR1 is LNHDA and CDR2 is SQIVND (reference sequence). V lost 4 bases to trimming and J lost 1 base, with 10 bases between them. This CDR3 is 14 amino acids long. This CDR3 is CASSTRVANTEAFF. In DNA, the CDR3 is TGTGCCAGTAGTACCAGGGTGGCGAACACTGAAGCTTTCTTT.

This clonotype has a count of ten or more. CDR3: CASSPRDSSGNTIYF. The CDR3 coding sequence is TGTGCCAGCAGCCCTCGGGACAGCTCTGGAAACACCATATATTTT. The chain combines TRBV7-8 with TRBJ1-3; 7 bases map to TRBD1. In germline, CDR1 is SGHVS, CDR2 FQNEAQ. V shed 5 bases, J shed 0 bases, and the junction held 4 bases outside the gene matches. The length of the CDR3 is 15 residues.

This clonotype was observed a handful of times. The chain recombines TRBV5-6 with TRBJ2-7, with no clear D. CDR1 and CDR2 (germline): SGHDT, YYEEEE. The CDR3 sequence is 11 residues long. The ends were cut back, 6 bases at V and 2 bases at J, with 6 bases in the middle. This CDR3 is CASTDAYEQYF. The CDR3 nucleotides are TGTGCCAGCACCGACGCCTACGAGCAGTACTTC.

Concerning this clonotype itself: A much larger clone differs from this one at a single base, so this may be a read error. The rearrangement links TRBV27 to TRBJ1-2; 8 bases line up with TRBD1. This CDR3 spans 13 amino acids. The trim removed 4 bases at V and 7 bases at J, leaving 5 bases unmatched. Per germline, CDR1 MNHEY and CDR2 SMNVEV (reference sequence). Here the CDR3 DNA reads TGTGCCAGCAGTTACGGACAGGGCGGTGGCTACACCTTC. Amino acids: CASSYGQGGGYTF.

This clonotype has ten or more counts. V usage is TRBV10-1 and J usage is TRBJ1-2, with TRBD1 identical over 11 bases. The V gene's germline CDR1 is WNHNN and CDR2 SYGVQD (reference sequence). V lost 3 bases and J lost 4; bases outside the gene matches: 4. CDR3 length: 15 amino acids. The CDR3 region has the DNA TGCGCCAGCAGTGAAGGGACAGGGGGACCCTATGGCTACACCTTC. It yields the protein CASSEGTGGPYGYTF.

This clonotype has ten or more counts. This chain joins TRBV12-3 or TRBV12-4 and TRBJ2-1; tentative D call: TRBD1 (5 bases). The CDR3 extends over 16 amino acids. The V and J ends lost 6 bases and 0 bases respectively, with 15 bases between them. This CDR3 is CASRPQGGGSYNEQFF. CDR3 DNA: TGTGCCAGCAGGCCTCAGGGTGGTGGCTCCTACAATGAGCAGTTCTTC.

This clonotype came up many times. This sequence joins TRBV12-3 or TRBV12-4 and TRBJ1-2; D might be TRBD1 (6 bases). Trimming removed 5 bases from V and 0 bases from J, with 13 bases in between. The CDR3 is 15 residues long. The CDR3 protein is CASSLQGRPNYGYTF. The CDR3 region has the DNA TGTGCCAGCAGTCTACAGGGACGACCTAACTATGGCTACACCTTC.

This clonotype was detected many times. The V call is TRBV27, the J call TRBJ2-1, with a weak D call TRBD2 (6 bases). This CDR3 has 16 residues. CDR1 is MNHEY, CDR2 SMNVEV, per germline (reference sequence). V lost 5 bases and J 0 bases, leaving 14 bases between the germline ends. CDR3 coding DNA: TGTGCCAGCAGTCGCCCTTACGGGAGCTCCTACAATGAGCAGTTCTTC. This encodes CASSRPYGSSYNEQFF.

The rearrangement uses TRBV7-9 and TRBJ1-3; 7 nucleotides match TRBD1. The V gene's germline CDR1 is SEHNR and CDR2 FQNEAQ (reference sequence). The V gene end was trimmed by 7 bases and the J gene end by 0 bases; junction bases not matched to a gene: 6. This CDR3 region has 15 residues. The CDR3 nucleotides are TGTGCCAGCACCTCCAGGGACAGCTCTGGAAACACCATATATTTT. This gives the protein CASTSRDSSGNTIYF. Using reference TRBV7-9 and TRBJ1-3 for the parts outside the CDR3, the full variable domain is DTGVSQNPRHKITKRGQNVTFRCDPISEHNRLYWYRQTLGQGPEFLTYFQNEAQLEKSRLLSDRFSAERPKGSFSTLEIQRTEQGDSAMYLCASTSRDSSGNTIYFGEGSWLTVV.

Points on this clonotype: The junction differs from germline at one of its ends, possibly a read error. This chain uses TRBV20-1 with TRBJ2-5; 8 bases are shared with TRBD2. The CDR3 contains 15 residues. CDR1 and CDR2 from the germline V gene are DFQATT and SNEGSKA (reference sequence). The CDR3 DNA follows: TGCAGTACTAGAGAGGCCGGGACTAGTGGGGAGACCCAGTACTTC. This codes for CSTREAGTSGETQYF.

The V and J genes are TRBV20-1 and TRBJ2-5; TRBD2 matches 10 bases. The V gene's germline CDR1 is DFQATT and CDR2 SNEGSKA (reference sequence). This CDR3 is 14 amino acids long. The J segment lost 4 bases and the V segment lost 5 bases, leaving 7 bases of the junction unmatched. The CDR3 loop reads CSAAGLAGVETQYF. DNA of the CDR3: TGCAGTGCTGCGGGGCTAGCGGGGGTAGAGACCCAGTACTTC.

This chain connects TRBV9 to TRBJ1-2, with TRBD1 identical over 9 bases. Germline assignment: CDR1 SGDLS and CDR2 YYNGEE. The CDR3 spans 17 residues. V lost 4 bases and J lost 4; bases outside the gene matches: 14. Here the CDR3 reads CASSLGQGNTISYGYTF. In DNA, the CDR3 is TGTGCCAGCAGCTTAGGACAGGGGAATACGATAAGCTATGGCTACACCTTC.

V and J are TRBV27 and TRBJ2-1; 9 nucleotides match TRBD2. CDR1 and CDR2 (germline): MNHEY, SMNVEV (reference sequence). This CDR3 comprises 16 residues. V lost 3 bases, J lost 2 bases, and 5 bases stayed unmatched. The CDR3: CASSLSSGVTYNEQFF. The CDR3 bases are TGTGCCAGCAGTTTGTCTAGCGGGGTTACCTACAATGAGCAGTTCTTC.